The clone carrying this TCR beta chain occurred many times. Its specificity is unknown. CDR3 length: 13 amino acids. Trimming took 4 bases from V and 2 from J; bases not matched to a gene: 1. CDR1 is LNHNV and CDR2 is YYDKDF in the germline V gene (reference sequence). These data originate in a study of shared clonotypes between healthy human individuals. Whole-study results and caveats: Among donors, the sharing of clonotypes was expected to be influenced by sequencing depth.

Unsorted PBMC contributed roughly 300 ng DNA, tens of thousands of T cell genomes, to each replicate PCR. In the original analysis: Junction-only sequences without quality scores were provided by ImmunoSEQ, so filtering was different. Clones were read by immunoSEQ multiplex PCR, and TCRdb kept only the in-frame ones, dropping some. That table is the source of V, J and clone size, and D and trimming were worked out from the DNA. The data hold about 490,000 clones, with more than 75% observed a single time. J is TRBJ1-2 and V is TRBV15; 7 nucleotides align to TRBD1. Sequenced sample: PBMCs. The receptor was isolated from a woman aged 40 to 55 in good health. Some clones in this sample may be carry-over from other donors' samples. The CDR3 DNA follows: TGTGCCACCAGCAAGGGACAGAACTATGGCTACACCTTC. It specifies CATSKGQNYGYTF.